A selection of T cell receptor beta chains follows, all from one sample in a study of OX40 agonist ivuxolimab in advanced cancers. Produced via immunoSEQ multiplex PCR; TCRdb's table is partial and in-frame only. The sample includes thousands of clones, 75% to 85% of them seen just once. Sequenced here: CD4+ or CD8+ T cells sorted from blood, sampled in a trial of the OX40 agonist ivuxolimab. These receptors all come from an adult with an advanced solid tumor such as melanoma, head and neck, liver or kidney cancer. Both conserved end residues are part of each CDR3. The D gene is left open where the match is weak. Not all rows give a size; the values are once, few, many and, for expanded clones, a class.

V gene	D gene	J gene	clone size	CDR3 protein	CDR3 DNA
TRBV7-8	-	TRBJ2-3	-	CASSLGGADTQYF	TGTGCCAGCAGCTTGGGCGGAGCAGATACGCAGTATTTT
TRBV9	-	TRBJ1-1	-	CASSVNSGNTEAFF	TGTGCCAGCAGCGTCAATTCCGGGAACACTGAAGCTTTCTTT
TRBV9	TRBD2	TRBJ2-2	-	CASSDGLAEGTGELFF	TGTGCCAGCAGCGACGGACTAGCGGAAGGCACCGGGGAGCTGTTTTTT
TRBV7-9	-	TRBJ1-6	-	CASSLTGLIVNTGDSPLHF	TGTGCCAGCAGCCTAACGGGACTAATCGTAAATACCGGGGATTCACCCCTCCACTTT
TRBV5-1	-	TRBJ2-7	-	CASSFIAASYEQYF	TGCGCCAGCAGCTTTATTGCGGCCTCCTACGAGCAGTACTTC
TRBV6-5	TRBD2	TRBJ2-7	-	CASEIAGSYEQYF	TGTGCCAGCGAAATAGCGGGCTCCTACGAGCAGTACTTC
TRBV7-6	TRBD2	TRBJ2-1	few	CASSQGGGLAGYEQFF	TGTGCCAGCAGCCAGGGGGGGGGACTAGCGGGATATGAGCAGTTCTTC
TRBV13	TRBD1	TRBJ2-5	-	CASSLSSPRTGRIYF	TGTGCCAGCAGCTTATCGTCCCCTAGGACAGGTCGTATCTACTTC
TRBV29-1	-	TRBJ1-1	-	CSVHMTGTPGGTFF	TGCAGCGTTCACATGACCGGGACGCCGGGAGGAACTTTCTTT
TRBV6-1	-	TRBJ1-2	-	CASSEGRALAGYTF	TGTGCCAGCAGTGAAGGAAGGGCGCTCGCCGGCTACACCTTC
TRBV5-5	-	TRBJ2-7	few	CASSLVWGPLYEQYF	TGTGCCAGCAGCTTGGTGTGGGGACCGTTGTACGAGCAGTACTTC
TRBV14	-	TRBJ2-7	-	CASSAEDRAYEQYF	TGTGCCAGCAGCGCCGAGGACAGAGCCTACGAGCAGTACTTC
TRBV6-5	-	TRBJ2-3	-	CASSYGSFDTQYF	TGTGCCAGCAGTTACGGGTCCTTCGATACGCAGTATTTT
TRBV30	TRBD2	TRBJ2-3	large	CAWTRGGSTDTQYF	TGTGCCTGGACCCGGGGGGGGAGCACAGATACGCAGTATTTT
TRBV2	TRBD2	TRBJ2-3	-	CARWGLAGEADTQYF	TGTGCCAGATGGGGTTTGGCGGGGGAGGCAGATACGCAGTATTTT
TRBV6-5	TRBD2	TRBJ2-3	-	CASSYLGRTTDTQYF	TGTGCCAGCAGTTACCTCGGGAGGACCACAGATACGCAGTATTTT
TRBV19	TRBD1	TRBJ1-1	-	CASSTTRQGVNTEAFF	TGTGCCAGTAGTACGACCCGACAGGGGGTCAACACTGAAGCTTTCTTT
TRBV6-1	-	TRBJ2-7	-	CASSEHIPQTYEQYF	TGTGCCAGCAGTGAGCACATACCCCAAACCTACGAGCAGTACTTC
TRBV10-1	TRBD2	TRBJ2-3	-	CASSESFGRDTQYF	TGCGCCAGCAGTGAGTCTTTCGGGAGGGATACGCAGTATTTT
TRBV27	-	TRBJ2-1	-	CASSLSGQGGRNEQFF	TGTGCCAGCAGTTTATCAGGCCAGGGAGGAAGGAATGAGCAGTTCTTC
TRBV29-1	-	TRBJ2-3	-	CSVAGTLLYTDTQYF	TGCAGCGTTGCAGGGACTCTATTATACACAGATACGCAGTATTTT
TRBV4-1	-	TRBJ1-2	few	CASSQDLPSQPIGYTF	TGCGCCAGCAGCCAAGATCTCCCCTCTCAACCTATCGGCTACACCTTC
TRBV5-4	TRBD2	TRBJ2-5	-	CASSLGGLAGGGLYF	TGTGCCAGCAGCTTAGGGGGGCTAGCGGGAGGTGGGCTGTACTTC
TRBV6-1	-	TRBJ1-2	-	CASSEEIGGVYGYTF	TGTGCCAGCAGTGAGGAAATTGGGGGGGTCTATGGCTACACCTTC
TRBV7-7	TRBD1	TRBJ2-5	-	CASSFGQGNVYGETQYF	TGTGCCAGCAGCTTTGGACAGGGAAACGTATACGGAGAGACCCAGTACTTC
TRBV7-9	TRBD1	TRBJ2-5	-	CASSTWDRAGETQYF	TGTGCCAGCAGCACCTGGGACAGGGCGGGGGAGACCCAGTACTTC
TRBV28	TRBD1	TRBJ2-7	few	CASRTGLTYEQYF	TGTGCCAGCAGGACAGGGCTTACCTACGAGCAGTACTTC
TRBV27	TRBD2	TRBJ2-7	-	CASSLSGTSGEQYF	TGTGCCAGCAGTTTGTCCGGGACTAGCGGTGAGCAGTACTTC
TRBV7-2	-	TRBJ1-1	-	CASSAISRAENTEAFF	TGTGCCAGCAGCGCAATTTCCCGGGCGGAGAACACTGAAGCTTTCTTT
TRBV5-6	-	TRBJ1-5	once	CASSLGGDQPQHF	TGTGCCAGCAGCTTGGGGGGGGATCAGCCCCAGCATTTT
TRBV27	TRBD2	TRBJ2-3	-	CASSLLAGGPSDTQYF	TGTGCCAGCAGTTTACTGGCGGGGGGGCCGTCAGATACGCAGTATTTT
TRBV7-2	TRBD2	TRBJ2-3	-	CASSLVGLAGKGDTQYF	TGTGCCAGCAGCTTAGTGGGGCTAGCGGGGAAGGGAGATACGCAGTATTTT
TRBV5-1	-	TRBJ2-5	-	CASSLGINAPYQETQYF	TGCGCCAGCAGCTTGGGAATTAACGCCCCGTACCAAGAGACCCAGTACTTC
TRBV27	-	TRBJ2-1	-	CASSLSLGPAPYNEQFF	TGTGCCAGCAGTTTATCATTGGGACCGGCACCCTACAATGAGCAGTTCTTC
TRBV2	-	TRBJ2-6	-	CASIVRPDGANVLTF	TGTGCCAGCATAGTGAGACCTGATGGGGCCAACGTCCTGACTTTC
TRBV27	TRBD1	TRBJ1-6	-	CASSSLGQVDSPLHF	TGTGCCAGCAGTTCCCTAGGACAGGTAGATTCACCCCTCCACTTT
TRBV9	-	TRBJ1-1	medium-sized	CASSAPDGTEAFF	TGTGCCAGCAGCGCCCCAGATGGGACTGAAGCTTTCTTT
TRBV4-2	-	TRBJ1-4	-	CASSLEVVGTGSNLVF	-
TRBV6-6	TRBD2	TRBJ2-7	-	CASSNGGDYEQYF	TGTGCCAGCAGCAACGGGGGGGACTACGAGCAGTACTTC
TRBV7-2	TRBD2	TRBJ2-1	once	CASSRAGGHYNEQFF	TGTGCCAGCAGCAGAGCGGGGGGGCATTACAATGAGCAGTTCTTC
TRBV7-6	-	TRBJ2-7	-	CASSPGTSDEQYF	TGTGCCAGCAGCCCCGGGACTTCCGACGAGCAGTACTTC
TRBV28	-	TRBJ1-1	-	CASSRRGSVRDTEAFF	TGTGCCAGCAGTAGAAGGGGATCGGTGCGGGACACTGAAGCTTTCTTT
TRBV11-3	-	TRBJ2-3	-	CASSLYSSTDTQYF	TGTGCCAGCAGCCTGTATTCTAGCACAGATACGCAGTATTTT
TRBV5-1	-	TRBJ1-1	-	CASSLAQGVNTEAFF	TGCGCCAGCAGCTTGGCCCAGGGCGTGAACACTGAAGCTTTCTTT
TRBV13	TRBD2	TRBJ2-7	-	CATTTSGSPYEQYF	TGTGCCACCACGACTAGCGGGAGCCCGTACGAGCAGTACTTC
TRBV7-9	TRBD2	TRBJ2-3	medium-sized	CASDSSGSRTDTQYF	TGTGCCAGCGACTCCAGCGGGAGTCGCACAGATACGCAGTATTTT
TRBV7-6	-	TRBJ2-7	few	CASSPGLEQYF	TGTGCCAGCAGCCCCGGTCTTGAGCAGTACTTC
TRBV7-9	-	TRBJ2-7	-	CASSLVGVREQYF	TGTGCCAGCAGCTTAGTGGGGGTTCGCGAGCAGTACTTC
TRBV27	TRBD1	TRBJ1-3	once	CASRGPRNTIYF	TGTGCCTCCAGGGGGCCTCGAAACACCATATATTTT
TRBV11-2	-	TRBJ2-7	-	CASSFTYEQYF	TGTGCCAGCAGCTTTACCTACGAGCAGTACTTC
TRBV14	TRBD1	TRBJ2-5	-	CASSLYRGQGETQYF	TGTGCCAGCAGTCTCTATAGGGGACAGGGAGAGACCCAGTACTTC
TRBV30	TRBD1	TRBJ1-2	once	CAWSQDRGLGTF	TGTGCCTGGAGTCAGGACAGGGGATTGGGGACCTTC
TRBV6-6	-	TRBJ1-1	-	CASSYSRPSDTEAFF	TGTGCCAGCAGTTACAGTAGGCCTTCAGACACTGAAGCTTTCTTT
TRBV27	-	TRBJ2-1	-	CASSLIGGAGYNEQFF	TGTGCCAGCAGTTTAATCGGAGGTGCGGGATACAATGAGCAGTTCTTC
TRBV28	-	TRBJ2-7	-	CALSIARGYEQYF	TGTGCCTTAAGTATAGCACGGGGATACGAGCAGTACTTC
TRBV6-6	-	TRBJ2-1	-	CASTGGDRRHEQFF	TGTGCCAGCACCGGGGGGGACAGGCGACATGAGCAGTTCTTC
TRBV9	-	TRBJ2-1	-	CASSVERGTGGGEQFF	TGTGCCAGCAGCGTAGAGAGGGGAACCGGAGGGGGCGAGCAGTTCTTC
TRBV9	-	TRBJ2-2	few	CASSPSGGTNTGELFF	TGTGCCAGCAGCCCCTCCGGAGGGACGAACACCGGGGAGCTGTTTTTT
TRBV19	-	TRBJ1-1	medium-sized	CASSIPGRADTEAFF	TGTGCCAGTAGTATACCGGGACGGGCGGACACTGAAGCTTTCTTT